Presented here are 19 T cell receptor beta chains from one specimen sequenced in a study of blood T cell repertoires in COVID-19. The table came from immunoSEQ multiplex PCR; TCRdb's copy has only in-frame clones and leaves some out. The data contain about 87,000 clones, more than 75% of them seen just once; the ten biggest clones take up around 5%. Input material: peripheral blood. These receptors were taken from a man aged 35-49 years with acute or convalescent COVID-19.

V gene TRBV7-8 combines with J gene TRBJ1-4; D is unresolved. The germline V gene encodes CDR1 SGHVS and CDR2 FQNEAQ. V lost 1 base, J lost 3 bases, and 6 bases lay in between. CDR3 length: 14 residues. The DNA of the CDR3 is TGTGCCAGCAGCTTAGGCGTGCCTAATGAAAAACTGTTTTTT. As protein: CASSLGVPNEKLFF.

This clone occurred a few times. V is TRBV12-3 or TRBV12-4 and J is TRBJ1-3; no clear D gene. CDR3 length: 12 amino acids. Trimming shortened V by 3 bases and J by 4 bases, and 4 bases separated the two germline ends. CDR3 nucleotides: TGTGCCAGCAGTTTCGGGGGAAACACCATATATTTT. The encoded protein is CASSFGGNTIYF.

This clone was counted only a few times. CDR3 in amino acids: CASSLKSGGPTGELFF. DNA of the CDR3: TGTGCCAGCAGCTTAAAATCGGGGGGGCCGACCGGGGAGCTGTTTTTT. This chain links TRBV11-3 with TRBJ2-2; TRBD2 aligns across 8 bases. The ends lost 2 bases at V and 5 bases at J; junction bases unmatched: 7. The CDR3 length is 16 residues. Germline loops: CDR1 SGHNT, CDR2 YENEEA.

The chain recombines TRBV7-9 with TRBJ2-1; a weak D match, TRBD2 (6 bases). Germline V gene sequence: CDR1 SEHNR, CDR2 FQNEAQ (reference sequence). This CDR3 has 12 amino acids. Trimming removed 3 bases at V and 9 bases at J, with 9 bases between. The CDR3 protein is CASSFREFEQFF. For the CDR3, the DNA is TGTGCCAGCAGCTTTCGGGAGTTTGAGCAGTTCTTC.

The rearrangement links TRBV5-5 to TRBJ1-4; 7 bases are a match to TRBD1. V dropped 4 bases and J dropped 4; count of bases not matched to a gene: 4. The CDR3 totals 14 residues. Germline values: CDR1 SGHKS, CDR2 YYEKEE (reference sequence). CDR3: CASSAGQNNEKLFF. DNA for the CDR3: TGTGCCAGCAGCGCGGGACAGAATAATGAAAAACTGTTTTTT.

This clone showed up many times. The CDR3 is CASSFYGGDLNTEAFF. The CDR3, as DNA: TGTGCCAGCAGTTTTTACGGGGGGGATTTGAACACTGAAGCTTTCTTT. V is TRBV27 and J is TRBJ1-1; possibly TRBD1 for D (5 bases). The CDR3 extends over 16 amino acids. Germline values: CDR1 MNHEY, CDR2 SMNVEV (reference sequence). The V gene lost 3 bases and the J gene lost 0 bases, with 14 bases spanning the gap.

The chain combines TRBV19 with TRBJ1-4; maybe TRBD1 (6 bases). Germline lookup yields CDR1 LNHDA and CDR2 SQIVND (reference sequence). Deletions cut 3 bases from V and 6 bases from J, with 8 bases between. There are 13 residues in the CDR3. CDR3 nucleotides: TGTGCCAGTAGTATTAAGGGGGATGAAAAACTGTTTTTT. Translation: CASSIKGDEKLFF.

This rearrangement joins TRBV6-1 to TRBJ1-2; D unclear. CDR1 is MNHNS, CDR2 SASEGT, per germline. CDR3 length: 13 residues. The V and J ends lost 3 bases and 6 bases respectively, with 11 bases between them. The CDR3 sequence: CASSESYSHGYTF. In DNA, the CDR3 is TGTGCCAGCAGTGAGTCTTACAGCCATGGCTACACCTTC.

The chain joins TRBV6-5 to TRBJ1-5; 7 bases align to TRBD1. The J segment lost 6 bases and the V segment lost 6 bases, leaving 11 bases of the junction unmatched. The CDR3 extends over 15 amino acids. The germline V gene has CDR1 MNHEY and CDR2 SVGAGI. CDR3 sequence (DNA): TGTGCCAGCAGGGACGCAGGGGGGAGTCGTCAGCCCCAGCATTTT. It specifies CASRDAGGSRQPQHF.

The chain combines TRBV7-8 with TRBJ2-4, with a possible D match to TRBD1 (5 bases). CDR1 and CDR2 from the germline V gene are SGHVS and FQNEAQ. There are 13 residues in the CDR3. V was trimmed by 3 bases and J by 5 bases, leaving 8 bases between them. The CDR3 region has the DNA TGTGCCAGCAGCTTTGACAGACAAAACATTCAGTACTTC. Its translation: CASSFDRQNIQYF. Full variable domain (rest looked up from reference TRBV7-8 and TRBJ2-4): GAGVSQSPRYKVAKRGQDVALRCDPISGHVSLFWYQQALGQGPEFLTYFQNEAQLDKSGLPSDRFFAERPEGSVSTLKIQRTQQEDSAVYLCASSFDRQNIQYFGAGTRLSVL.

This clone occurred once. V and J are TRBV6-2 or TRBV6-3 and TRBJ1-2, with D tentatively TRBD1 (5 bases). Germline assignment: CDR1 MNHEY and CDR2 SVGEGT. The V end lost 0 bases, the J end lost 4 bases, and 9 bases lay between the germline ends. The length of the CDR3 is 14 residues. Here the CDR3 reads CASSYSGAPYGYTF. The DNA for the CDR3 is TGTGCCAGCAGTTACTCAGGGGCTCCCTATGGCTACACCTTC.

The chain links TRBV30 to TRBJ1-3, with D possibly matching TRBD1 (5 bases). The CDR3 loop spans 13 amino acids. The V gene lost 4 bases and the J gene lost 3 bases, with 10 bases spanning the gap. CDR1 is GTSNPN and CDR2 is SVGIG in the germline V gene (reference sequence). DNA of the CDR3: TGTGCCTGGAACTTGGACATTGGAAACACCATATATTTT. As protein: CAWNLDIGNTIYF.

The chain joins TRBV5-4 to TRBJ2-1; D not resolved. The germline CDR1 and CDR2 sequences are SGHNT and YYREEE (reference sequence). The CDR3 is 13 amino acids. V lost 2 bases to trimming and J lost 6 bases, with 9 bases between them. The CDR3 sequence: CASSLVGGNEQFF. In DNA form, the CDR3 reads TGTGCCAGCAGCTTAGTAGGCGGCAATGAGCAGTTCTTC.

The V call is TRBV5-8, the J call TRBJ2-3; D might be TRBD1 (6 bases). V was pared by 4 bases and J by 3 bases, with 12 bases between. Germline-derived CDR1 and CDR2 are SGHTS and YDEGEE. The CDR3 has 14 residues. The CDR3 is CASSHGQLTDTQYF. CDR3 coding DNA: TGTGCCAGCAGCCACGGACAGCTAACAGATACGCAGTATTTT. Full variable domain (outside the CDR3, taken from reference TRBV5-8 and TRBJ2-3): EAGVTQSPTHLIKTRGQQATLRCSPISGHTSVYWYQQALGLGLQFLLWYDEGEERNRGNFPPRFSGRQFPNYSSELNVNALELEDSALYLCASSHGQLTDTQYFGPGTRLTVL.

The rearrangement uses TRBV30 and TRBJ2-1; D might be TRBD2 (7 bases). The CDR3 has 14 amino acids. Per germline, CDR1 GTSNPN and CDR2 SVGIG (reference sequence). V lost 7 bases and J 1 base, leaving 14 bases between the germline ends. In DNA form, the CDR3 reads TGTGCCTCGCAAGGGGGGGTTTCCTACAATGAGCAGTTCTTC. Translated: CASQGGVSYNEQFF.

The rearrangement links TRBV5-6 to TRBJ2-1; D is uncertain. The CDR3 has 15 residues. The germline V gene encodes CDR1 SGHDT and CDR2 YYEEEE. The ends were cut back, 5 bases at V and 6 bases at J, with 18 bases in the middle. In DNA, the CDR3 is TGTGCCAGCAGGTATACTATCGGGTTGATCAATGAGCAGTTCTTC. This codes for CASRYTIGLINEQFF.

The chain recombines TRBV7-9 with TRBJ2-7; possible D gene TRBD1, 5 bases. Germline lookup yields CDR1 SEHNR and CDR2 FQNEAQ (reference sequence). The CDR3 has 12 residues. With 4 bases removed from V and 5 bases from J, the gap between germline ends came to 9 bases. Written as DNA, the CDR3 is TGTGCCAGCAGCTCCCAGGGCGACGAGCAGTACTTC. This sequence encodes CASSSQGDEQYF.

CDR3 bases: TGTGCCAGTAAATTCTCAGGGTCCTCTGGAAACACCATATATTTT. This codes for CASKFSGSSGNTIYF. The V gene is TRBV19, the J gene TRBJ1-3, with D perhaps TRBD1 (5 bases). V was trimmed by 7 bases and J by 0 bases, leaving 13 bases between them. The V gene's germline CDR1 is LNHDA and CDR2 SQIVND (reference sequence). The CDR3 spans 15 residues.

The rearrangement joins TRBV19 to TRBJ1-3, with TRBD1 as a possible D gene (6 bases). This CDR3 has 18 residues. Germline lookup yields CDR1 LNHDA and CDR2 SQIVND (reference sequence). Between the trimmed V and J ends, which lost 2 bases and 4 bases, there was a span of 21 bases. The CDR3 spells CASSIQHRDFAFGNTIYF. DNA of the CDR3: TGTGCCAGTAGTATACAACACAGGGATTTCGCTTTCGGAAACACCATATATTTT.